Listed here are 12 T cell receptor beta chains from one sample, sequenced in a study of blood T cell repertoires in COVID-19. Method: immunoSEQ multiplex PCR; TCRdb's copy keeps in-frame clones and lacks some. This sample yields over 200,000 clones, of which approximately 80% are seen a single time; 15% belongs to the top ten. Sequencing was done on a sample of PBMCs or T cells enriched from blood (not recorded which). The receptors derive from a man aged 35-49 years who had recovered from COVID-19.

V and J are TRBV7-9 and TRBJ2-5; 9 nucleotides match TRBD2. Losses at the gene ends were 5 bases for V and 2 bases for J; bases not matched to a gene: 9. The CDR3 has 16 residues. The germline CDR1 and CDR2 sequences are SEHNR and FQNEAQ (reference sequence). CDR3 sequence reads: CASSRGSGGTQETQYF. CDR3 nucleotides: TGTGCCAGCAGCCGAGGTAGCGGGGGAACACAAGAGACCCAGTACTTC.

In its sample, this clone was seen once. The gene calls are TRBV7-9 and TRBJ2-3, with D tentatively TRBD1 (6 bases). The CDR3 loop spans 16 amino acids. CDR1 is SEHNR, CDR2 FQNEAQ, per germline (reference sequence). V lost 5 bases and J lost 4, with 19 bases in between. Written as DNA, the CDR3 is TGTGCCAGCAGCAGATTCAGGGGCCTCCGGCCAGATACGCAGTATTTT. Translated: CASSRFRGLRPDTQYF.

The table lists this clone with many counts. This chain links TRBV11-3 with TRBJ2-2, with unresolved D. CDR1 and CDR2 (germline): SGHNT, YENEEA. The CDR3 is 15 amino acids. V lost 3 bases to trimming and J lost 1 base, with 9 bases between them. The CDR3 nucleotides read TGTGCCAGCAGCTTTCGACACGAGAACACCGGGGAGCTGTTTTTT. Protein product: CASSFRHENTGELFF.

CDR3 sequence: CASSAYSGRPPGEQFF. The CDR3 coding sequence is TGTGCCAGCAGTGCATATAGCGGGAGACCGCCGGGTGAGCAGTTCTTC. This chain uses TRBV2 with TRBJ2-1; 9 bases match TRBD2. V dropped 4 bases and J dropped 9; count of bases not matched to a gene: 13. CDR1 is SNHLY and CDR2 is FYNNEI in the germline V gene. CDR3 length equals 16 residues.

This clone occurred a few times. This chain connects TRBV9 to TRBJ1-5; 7 nucleotides agree with TRBD1. There are 14 residues in the CDR3. The J segment lost 2 bases and the V segment lost 4 bases, leaving 3 bases of the junction unmatched. The germline V gene has CDR1 SGDLS and CDR2 YYNGEE. The DNA of the CDR3 is TGTGCCAGCAGCCGACAGGGAGGCAATCAGCCCCAGCATTTT. This gives the protein CASSRQGGNQPQHF. Variable domain in full (rest from reference TRBV9 and TRBJ1-5): DSGVTQTPKHLITATGQRVTLRCSPRSGDLSVYWYQQSLDQGLQFLIQYYNGEERAKGNILERFSAQQFPDLHSELNLSSLELGDSALYFCASSRQGGNQPQHFGDGTRLSIL.

This sequence joins TRBV5-5 and TRBJ1-4, with D possibly being TRBD1 (5 bases). V was pared by 0 bases and J by 7 bases, with 13 bases between. Per germline, CDR1 SGHKS and CDR2 YYEKEE (reference sequence). The CDR3 loop spans 15 amino acids. CDR3 DNA sequence: TGTGCCAGCAGCTTGGTAGGCTCCGGGGGTGAAAAACTGTTTTTT. Protein: CASSLVGSGGEKLFF.

The chain has TRBV10-3 and TRBJ1-3; 7 nucleotides agree with TRBD1. J lost 0 bases, V lost 5 bases, and 10 bases had no gene match. Per the germline V gene, CDR1 is ENHRY and CDR2 is SYGVKD. The CDR3 has 17 amino acids. The CDR3 nucleotides read TGTGCCATCAGTAGGGACAGCGCAACTGGCTCTGGAAACACCATATATTTT. Amino acid sequence: CAISRDSATGSGNTIYF.

This clone turned up a few times. The chain combines TRBV28 with TRBJ1-2; D not resolved. The ends were cut back, 3 bases at V and 2 bases at J, with 13 bases in the middle. The germline V gene encodes CDR1 MDHEN and CDR2 SYDVKM. The CDR3 consists of 15 residues. Here the CDR3 reads CASSFPGNGNYGYTF. For the CDR3, the DNA is TGTGCCAGCAGTTTTCCCGGGAATGGGAACTATGGCTACACCTTC.

The chain combines TRBV12-3 or TRBV12-4 with TRBJ1-2, with D perhaps matching TRBD1 (5 bases). The ends were cut back, 7 bases at V and 8 bases at J, with 17 bases in the middle. The CDR3 length is 13 residues. Written as DNA, the CDR3 is TGTGCCAGCACCCTGTCCTTGGGGCGAGGCTACACCTTC. Translating it yields CASTLSLGRGYTF.

This chain connects TRBV5-1 to TRBJ2-1; 7 nucleotides line up with TRBD1. V lost 2 bases and J lost 3; bases outside the gene matches: 11. Germline-derived CDR1 and CDR2 are SGHRS and YFSETQ. This CDR3 is 17 amino acids long. CDR3 region: CASSFRTGQERYNEQFF. The DNA for the CDR3 is TGCGCCAGCAGCTTTCGGACCGGACAGGAGCGCTACAATGAGCAGTTCTTC.

V gene TRBV6-1 combines with J gene TRBJ2-7, with 7 bases aligning to TRBD2. This CDR3 is built from 14 residues. Unmatched junction bases numbered 8, after V lost 5 bases and J lost 4 bases. Per the germline V gene, CDR1 is MNHNS and CDR2 is SASEGT. The CDR3 protein is CASSTSVKLYEQYF. The CDR3 nucleotides are TGTGCCAGCAGTACTAGCGTGAAACTTTACGAGCAGTACTTC.

This clone was detected only once. This rearrangement joins TRBV6-4 to TRBJ2-7; D is uncertain. This CDR3 has 15 residues. Germline V gene lookup returns CDR1 MRHNA and CDR2 SNTAGT. Trimming shortened V by 5 bases and J by 2 bases, and 16 bases separated the two germline ends. The CDR3 DNA reads as TGTGCCAGCAGTTACCTCCCAGGCAGGCCCTACGAGCAGTACTTC. Residues: CASSYLPGRPYEQYF.